A selection of T cell receptor beta chains follows, all from one sample in a study of T cell repertoires in cytomegalovirus infection. No antigen has been assigned to these receptors. One entry per CDR3 protein results from TCRdb running MiXCR on the reads. The sample comprises under 450,000 distinct CDR3 sequences, approximately 35% of which are singletons, and roughly 13% rests with the top ten. The sequencing here drew on cultured PBMCs, taken from culture after CMV antigen stimulation. The origin of the receptors is a human donor in good health (CMV status not recorded). Some clones in this sample may be carry-over from other donors' samples. CDR3s include the opening cysteine and the closing phenylalanine or tryptophan. D genes are given only for firm matches. Clone size is given for some rows only: seen once, a few or many times, or a class if the clone is expanded.

clone size	CDR3 length	J gene	V gene	D gene	CDR3 protein	CDR3 DNA
-	13	TRBJ1-1	TRBV20-1	-	CSARQRVNTEAFF	TGCAGTGCGAGACAGAGGGTGAACACTGAAGCTTTCTTT
-	15	TRBJ1-1	TRBV19	-	CASRVNTYGNTEAFF	TGTGCCAGTAGGGTGAACACTTATGGGAACACTGAAGCTTTCTTT
-	14	TRBJ2-7	TRBV12-3/TRBV12-4	-	CASSLSLQRLEQYF	TGTGCCAGCAGTTTAAGCCTACAGCGACTCGAGCAGTACTTC
once	15	TRBJ2-5	TRBV10-3	TRBD2	CAISELTSGKVTQYF	TGTGCCATCAGTGAGTTGACTAGCGGGAAGGTTACCCAGTACTTC
-	19	TRBJ1-5	TRBV27	TRBD1	CASSLSWGLGGGSNQPQHF	TGTGCCAGCAGTTTATCGTGGGGACTAGGGGGCGGGAGCAATCAGCCCCAGCATTTT
-	15	TRBJ1-4	TRBV7-2	-	CASSLGAGSAEKLFF	TGTGCCAGCAGCTTAGGAGCGGGTTCCGCTGAAAAACTGTTTTTT
few	17	TRBJ2-3	TRBV6-2/TRBV6-3	-	CASSYGRASLYDRTQYF	TGTGCCAGCAGCTACGGGCGAGCATCCCTCTATGATCGGACGCAGTATTTT
many	14	TRBJ1-1	TRBV29-1	TRBD1	CSGKTGFGNTEAFF	TGCAGCGGCAAGACAGGGTTTGGGAACACTGAAGCTTTCTTT
many	15	TRBJ2-1	TRBV7-2	TRBD2	CASSLSSGTALGQFF	TGTGCCAGCAGCTTAAGTAGCGGGACGGCCTTAGGGCAGTTCTTC
-	14	TRBJ2-2	TRBV6-2/TRBV6-3	-	CASRGVLNTGELFF	TGTGCCAGCAGGGGTGTCTTGAACACCGGGGAGCTGTTTTTT
few	12	TRBJ2-7	TRBV2	-	CASRESSYEQYF	TGTGCCAGCAGGGAGAGCTCCTACGAGCAGTACTTC
-	13	TRBJ2-3	TRBV2	-	CASSEAGGLSQYF	TGTGCCAGCAGTGAAGCCGGTGGCCTTAGCCAGTATTTT
few	18	TRBJ1-4	TRBV19	-	CASRLSGTPYATNEKLFF	TGTGCCAGTAGACTCTCCGGGACACCCTATGCAACTAATGAAAAACTGTTTTTT
-	13	TRBJ2-1	TRBV7-6	-	CASGDSSYNEQFF	TGTGCCAGCGGGGACTCCTCCTACAATGAGCAGTTCTTC
-	14	TRBJ1-4	TRBV20-1	-	CSAPISGVNEKLFF	TGCAGTGCTCCCATCTCCGGGGTTAATGAAAAACTGTTTTTT
-	12	TRBJ2-7	TRBV7-8	-	CASQEESYEQYF	TGTGCCAGCCAGGAGGAGTCCTACGAGCAGTACTTC
-	18	TRBJ2-1	TRBV7-9	TRBD1	CASRGGQGATYQYNEQFF	TGTGCCAGCAGGGGGGGACAGGGGGCTACTTACCAATACAATGAGCAGTTCTTC
many	15	TRBJ1-6	TRBV6-1	TRBD1	CASRNGRDSNSPLHF	TGTGCCAGCAGAAATGGCCGGGACAGTAATTCACCCCTCCACTTT
-	15	TRBJ2-7	TRBV19	-	CASSNAPGPRYEQYF	TGTGCCAGTAGTAACGCCCCGGGGCCGAGATACGAGCAGTACTTC
-	13	TRBJ1-1	TRBV9	TRBD1	CASTGTANTEAFF	TGTGCCAGCACCGGGACAGCCAACACTGAAGCTTTCTTT
few	14	TRBJ2-3	TRBV12-5	-	CASGLGVGTDTQYF	TGTGCTAGTGGTCTTGGCGTGGGCACAGATACGCAGTATTTT
many	15	TRBJ2-3	TRBV6-5	-	CASSYSQVRSDTQYF	TGTGCCAGCAGTTACTCCCAGGTCCGCTCCGATACGCAGTATTTT
-	13	TRBJ1-1	TRBV6-2/TRBV6-3	TRBD1	CASHQRQGVEAFF	TGTGCCAGCCATCAACGACAGGGGGTTGAAGCTTTCTTT
few	16	TRBJ2-3	TRBV4-1	TRBD2	CASSQAPSGIPDTQYF	TGCGCCAGCAGCCAAGCCCCTAGCGGGATACCAGATACGCAGTATTTT
many	15	TRBJ1-5	TRBV7-2	TRBD1	CASSSDRGSNQPQHF	TGTGCCAGCAGCTCGGACAGGGGGAGTAATCAGCCCCAGCATTTT
many	14	TRBJ2-5	TRBV11-2	TRBD2	CASSVGTSGETQYF	TGTGCCAGCAGCGTCGGGACTAGCGGAGAGACCCAGTACTTC
-	15	TRBJ2-1	TRBV27	TRBD2	CASSRAGAGGNEQFF	TGTGCCAGCAGCCGGGCTGGAGCGGGAGGGAATGAGCAGTTCTTC
-	14	TRBJ1-6	TRBV5-8	TRBD1	CASSPTGGLSPLHF	TGTGCCAGCAGTCCGACAGGGGGCCTTTCACCCCTCCACTTT
-	15	TRBJ2-5	TRBV27	-	CASSPISGQQETQYF	TGTGCCAGCAGTCCCATAAGCGGACAGCAAGAGACCCAGTACTTC
-	13	TRBJ1-1	TRBV5-1	TRBD1	CASSFGQGSEAFF	TGCGCCAGCAGCTTTGGACAGGGCTCTGAAGCTTTCTTT
-	14	TRBJ2-1	TRBV28	TRBD1	CASSSTGQSNEQFF	TGTGCCAGCAGTTCCACGGGACAGTCGAATGAGCAGTTCTTC
-	17	TRBJ2-1	TRBV4-3	TRBD2	CASSQGTSGRGYNEQFF	TGCGCCAGCAGCCAAGGGACCAGCGGGAGGGGGTACAATGAGCAGTTCTTC
-	14	TRBJ1-5	TRBV6-8	-	CASSLWDGNQPQHF	TGTGCCAGCAGTTTATGGGACGGCAATCAGCCCCAGCATTTT
-	13	TRBJ2-3	TRBV30	-	CAWSDLYTDTQYF	TGTGCCTGGAGTGATCTGTACACAGATACGCAGTATTTT
few	15	TRBJ2-6	TRBV6-6	-	CASSSSQSGANVLTF	TGTGCCAGCAGTTCTTCCCAGTCTGGGGCCAACGTCCTGACTTTC
-	15	TRBJ1-2	TRBV7-9	TRBD1	CASSLGDRVAGGYTF	TGTGCCAGCAGCTTGGGGGACAGGGTAGCCGGCGGCTACACCTTC
few	16	TRBJ1-1	TRBV6-1	-	CASPRDLAVGGTEAFF	TGTGCCAGCCCCCGGGACCTAGCTGTTGGGGGCACTGAAGCTTTCTTT
once	15	TRBJ2-3	TRBV6-6	TRBD2	CASRDSGRFTDTQYF	TGTGCCAGCAGAGACAGCGGGAGATTCACAGATACGCAGTATTTT
-	13	TRBJ1-1	TRBV28	TRBD1	CASSETGRTEAFF	TGTGCCAGCAGTGAGACAGGGCGAACTGAAGCTTTCTTT
-	16	TRBJ1-5	TRBV28	-	CASSERDRVPHQPQHF	TGTGCCAGCAGTGAACGGGACCGCGTACCTCATCAGCCCCAGCATTTT
-	13	TRBJ2-4	TRBV19	-	CASSTDIPNIQYF	TGTGCCAGTAGTACGGACATACCAAACATTCAGTACTTC